The 5 T cell receptor beta chains below were found in one sample sequenced in a study of quantifying T cell responses using KT2 cells. The wider study: RNA was reverse transcribed with TCR alpha and beta constant-region primers.

Each cDNA got a UMI-containing oligo ligated at its 3' end. The first PCR ran 4 to 5 cycles with an equimolar RC1.1 and RC1.2 beta primer mix. TCRdb independently ran MiXCR on the UMI-ligation and nested PCR reads; one entry per CDR3 protein. The sample yields approximately 60,000 distinct CDR3 sequences, 10% to 15% seen once. What was sequenced was PBMCs spiked with cells of the T cell clone KT2. These receptors were collected from a human donor.

This clonotype was seen at least ten times. The J gene is TRBJ2-3, the V gene TRBV5-1; TRBD2 aligns across 7 bases. The V gene's germline CDR1 is SGHRS and CDR2 YFSETQ. The CDR3 runs 15 residues. The V segment lost 6 bases and the J segment 3 bases; nucleotides outside the gene matches: 10. The CDR3 loop reads CASMSAGVRTDTQYF. The CDR3 DNA sequence: TGCGCCAGCATGTCGGCGGGGGTAAGGACAGATACGCAGTATTTT.

V and J are TRBV12-3 or TRBV12-4 and TRBJ1-1; no clear D gene. Trimming took 2 bases from V and 0 from J, leaving 7 bases between them. The CDR3 totals 14 residues. CDR3 in amino acids: CASSLNGMNTEAFF. The CDR3 nucleotides read TGTGCCAGCAGTTTAAACGGGATGAACACTGAAGCTTTCTTT.

V usage is TRBV3-2 and J usage is TRBJ1-4. TRBV3-2 is given as a pseudogene. This CDR3 region has 11 residues. The CDR3 region has the DNA TGTGCCAGCCCACAAGGGGAAAAACTGTTTTTT. This codes for CASPQGEKLFF.

This clonotype was observed at least ten times. The chain carries TRBV6-5 and TRBJ1-1; D might be TRBD1 (5 bases). V lost 6 bases, J lost 4 bases, and 9 bases lay in between. This CDR3 region has 12 residues. The germline V gene encodes CDR1 MNHEY and CDR2 SVGAGI. The CDR3 nucleotides read TGTGCCAGCAGCAGGGTTGGCACTGAAGCTTTCTTT. It specifies CASSRVGTEAFF.

This clonotype appeared many times. The chain has TRBV5-1 and TRBJ1-1; D is perhaps TRBD1 (6 bases). The germline V gene has CDR1 SGHRS and CDR2 YFSETQ. Trimming stripped 0 bases from V and 6 bases from J, with 18 bases between. The CDR3 runs 16 residues. Here the CDR3 DNA reads TGCGCCAGCAGCTTGGCTGGATCGGCAGGGGCTCCTGAAGCTTTCTTT. Encoded protein: CASSLAGSAGAPEAFF.